This record concerns one T cell receptor (beta chain) sequence. One junction end disagrees with the germline gene, perhaps due to a read error. These data are taken from a study of tumor-infiltrating lymphocytes in primary liver carcinoma. As for the study in general: The study reported T1-T3 N0M0 tumors spanning 4.2 to 10 cm. Each sample had roughly 3.5 to 8 million productive TCRbeta reads regardless of tissue type.

Using a constant-region primer together with ProtoScript II reverse transcriptase, TCR beta cDNA was made from 500 to 650 ng of total RNA. Each TCR beta library was derived from three nested multiplex PCR rounds that employed slightly modified ARM-PCR. TRBV1-TRBV30 forward primers paired with a C-beta reverse primer were used in the first two PCR rounds, which ran approximately 10 cycles each. In TCRdb, the multiplex PCR reads were re-called with MiXCR into one record per CDR3 protein. The table shows over 75,000 distinct CDR3 sequences, with around 68% occurring only once. Each 20-30 mg portion of unsorted bulk tissue served as the source for co-extraction of RNA and DNA. Surgeons treated the primary liver carcinoma of the patients by surgical resection. This CDR3 spans 16 amino acids. CDR1 is MGHRA, CDR2 YSYEKL, per germline.

The sample comprised tumor-adjacent normal liver tissue. This chain links TRBV4-1 with TRBJ1-5; D is perhaps TRBD1 (6 bases). The clonotype originates from a man aged 40-49 years with primary liver carcinoma and hepatitis B virus infection. The CDR3, as DNA: TGCGCCAGCAAAACCTCTCCAGGGGCGCGGGATCAGCCCCAGCATTTC. It codes for CASKTSPGARDQPQHF.